This T cell receptor beta chain was sequenced for a study of cytomegalovirus exposure and HLA in healthy donors. Across the study: Unique TCR beta sequences numbering approximately 120 million came from some 200 million T cells in an earlier analysis.

Of note for this clone: What it binds is unknown.

The germline V gene encodes CDR1 MDHEN and CDR2 SYDVKM. The CDR3 is made up of 12 amino acids. V was clipped by 8 bases and J by 5 bases, with 12 bases between them. Whole-study findings and limits: The HLA-A and HLA-B alleles of most subjects were reportedly predicted accurately from TCR beta sequences. Both high specificity and high sensitivity reportedly marked the classifier's diagnosis of cytomegalovirus status.

The PCR was carried out with 60 Vbeta primers and 13 Jbeta primers. Assay: immunoSEQ multiplex PCR; the TCRdb copy retains only in-frame clones and omits some. In the table there are about 140,000 clones, 70% to 80% of which are singletons. This clonotype was obtained from a woman aged 45-59 years in good health and CMV-seropositive. The sequenced material came from PBMCs. J is TRBJ1-2 and V is TRBV28, with D hard to call. DNA of the CDR3: TGTGCCAGCGGCAGGTCCTTGTATGGCTACACCTTC. This codes for CASGRSLYGYTF.